Below, one T cell receptor (beta chain) is given with its context. What it binds is unknown. The data originate from a study of shared clonotypes between healthy human individuals. This CDR3 region has 17 residues. Germline loops: CDR1 KGHSH, CDR2 LQKENI. V shed 3 bases, J shed 6 bases, and the junction held 9 bases outside the gene matches. An assay was performed, and its level was deep. TCRdb's table, derived via immunoSEQ multiplex PCR, lists solely in-frame clones and lacks some. The repertoire has over 2 million clones, roughly 94% of them found once; the top ten carry under 0.15%. Study findings and constraints: It was observed that 4% to 6% of naive CD4 clonotypes were shared across a handful of donors.

The V gene is TRBV18, the J gene TRBJ2-7; the match to TRBD2 covers 15 bases. The sequencing sample was made of naive CD4+ T cells sorted from blood. Subset of the sample: CD45RA+ positively selected. The clonotype originates from a man aged 18 to 35 in good health. CDR3 sequence: CASSPRTSGRAVTEQYF. CDR3 sequence (DNA): TGTGCCAGCTCACCTAGGACTAGCGGGAGGGCCGTGACCGAGCAGTACTTC.